The present TCR beta chain was sequenced within a study of T cells in localized non-small cell lung cancer. The V gene lost 2 bases and the J gene lost 7 bases, with 8 bases spanning the gap. There are 12 residues in the CDR3. Germline values: CDR1 SGHTA, CDR2 FQGNSA. Findings and caveats of the study: Only one tumor region went through sequencing, so heterogeneity may still be there. Exceeding tumor, uninvolved adjacent lung had the highest T cell clonality. The appearance of a median roughly 58 of the top 100 tumor clones was seen in adjacent lung. An association was observed between higher blood T cell density and longer overall survival.

Method: immunoSEQ multiplex PCR; TCRdb's copy keeps in-frame clones and lacks some. The repertoire holds about 33,000 clones, with approximately 90% as singletons. With respect to this clone: Antigen: not known.

The source material was PBMCs, sampled before any cancer treatment. V is TRBV7-2 and J is TRBJ1-2; D might be TRBD1 (5 bases). This clonotype originated in a man between 35 and 75 years old with stage II lung adenocarcinoma. In DNA form, the CDR3 reads TGTGCCAGCAGCTTATGGGGGGGTGGCTACACCTTC. Protein sequence: CASSLWGGGYTF. The full variable domain, its missing parts supplied by reference TRBV7-2 and TRBJ1-2, is GAGVSQSPSNKVTEKGKDVELRCDPISGHTALYWYRQSLGQGLEFLIYFQGNSAPDKSGLPSDRFSAERTGGSVSTLTIQRTQQEDSAVYLCASSLWGGGYTFGSGTRLTVV.